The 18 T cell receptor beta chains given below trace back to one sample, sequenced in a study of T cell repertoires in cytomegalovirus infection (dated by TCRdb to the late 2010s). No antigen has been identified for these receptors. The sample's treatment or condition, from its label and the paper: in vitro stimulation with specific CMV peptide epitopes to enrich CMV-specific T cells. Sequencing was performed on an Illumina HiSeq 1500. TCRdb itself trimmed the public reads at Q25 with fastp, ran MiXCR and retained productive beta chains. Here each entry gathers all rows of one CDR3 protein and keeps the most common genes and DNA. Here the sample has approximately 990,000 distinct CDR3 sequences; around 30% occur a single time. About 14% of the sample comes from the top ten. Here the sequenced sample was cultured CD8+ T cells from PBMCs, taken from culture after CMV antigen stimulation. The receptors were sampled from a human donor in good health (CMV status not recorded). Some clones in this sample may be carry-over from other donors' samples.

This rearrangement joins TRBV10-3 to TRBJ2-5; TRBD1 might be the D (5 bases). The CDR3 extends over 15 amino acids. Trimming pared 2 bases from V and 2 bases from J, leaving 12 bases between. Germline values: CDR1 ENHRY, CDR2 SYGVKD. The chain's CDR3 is CAISETGPQQETQYF. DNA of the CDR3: TGTGCCATCAGTGAGACAGGACCCCAACAAGAGACCCAGTACTTC.

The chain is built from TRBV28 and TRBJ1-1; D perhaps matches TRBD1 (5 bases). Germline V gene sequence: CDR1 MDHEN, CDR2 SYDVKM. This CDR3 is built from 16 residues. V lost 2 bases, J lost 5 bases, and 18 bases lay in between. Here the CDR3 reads CASSLRARGEGTEAFF. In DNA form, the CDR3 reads TGTGCCAGCAGTTTACGGGCCCGGGGTGAGGGGACTGAAGCTTTCTTT.

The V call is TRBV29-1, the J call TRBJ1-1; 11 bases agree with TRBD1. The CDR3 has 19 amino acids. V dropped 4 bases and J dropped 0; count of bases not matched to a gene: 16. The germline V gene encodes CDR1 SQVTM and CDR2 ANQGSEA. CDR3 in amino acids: CSVATGTGGIVGMNTEAFF. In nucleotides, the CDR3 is TGCAGCGTTGCGACGGGGACAGGGGGTATTGTTGGGATGAACACTGAAGCTTTCTTT.

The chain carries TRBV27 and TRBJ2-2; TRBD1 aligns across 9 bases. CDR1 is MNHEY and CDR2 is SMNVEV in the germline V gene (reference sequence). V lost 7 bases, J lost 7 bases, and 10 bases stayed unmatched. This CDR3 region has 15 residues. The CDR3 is CASTARTGAYGELFF. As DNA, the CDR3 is TGTGCCAGCACAGCGAGGACAGGGGCGTACGGGGAGCTGTTTTTT.

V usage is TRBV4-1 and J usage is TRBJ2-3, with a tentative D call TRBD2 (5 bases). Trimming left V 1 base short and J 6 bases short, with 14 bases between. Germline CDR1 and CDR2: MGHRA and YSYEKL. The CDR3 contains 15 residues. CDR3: CASSQGWTPGDTQYF. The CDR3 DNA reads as TGCGCCAGCAGCCAAGGTTGGACTCCCGGGGATACGCAGTATTTT.

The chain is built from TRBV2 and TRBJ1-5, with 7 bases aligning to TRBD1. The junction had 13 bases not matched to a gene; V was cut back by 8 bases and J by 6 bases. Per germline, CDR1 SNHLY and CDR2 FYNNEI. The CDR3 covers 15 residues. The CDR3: CASVDGRGLSQPQHF. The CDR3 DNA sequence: TGTGCCAGCGTGGACGGGAGGGGGCTTTCTCAGCCCCAGCATTTT.

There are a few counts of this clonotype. The CDR3 nucleotides are TGCAGCGTTGAGCTAAACACTGAAGCTTTCTTT. This gives the protein CSVELNTEAFF. The chain combines TRBV29-1 with TRBJ1-1; D remains ambiguous. Germline CDR1 SQVTM, CDR2 ANQGSEA. The CDR3 loop spans 11 amino acids. V lost 3 bases to trimming and J lost 2 bases, with 4 bases between them.

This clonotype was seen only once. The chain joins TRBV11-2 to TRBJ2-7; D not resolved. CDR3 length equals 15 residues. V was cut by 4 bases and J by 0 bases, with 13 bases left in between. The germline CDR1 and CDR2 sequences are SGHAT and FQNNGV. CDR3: CASSSPRSSSYEQYV. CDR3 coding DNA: TGTGCCAGCAGCTCCCCGCGATCGAGCTCCTACGAGCAGTACGTC.

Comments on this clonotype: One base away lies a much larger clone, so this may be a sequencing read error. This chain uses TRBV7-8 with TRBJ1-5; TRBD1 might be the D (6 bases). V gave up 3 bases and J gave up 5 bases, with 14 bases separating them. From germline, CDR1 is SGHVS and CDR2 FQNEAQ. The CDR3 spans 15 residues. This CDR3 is CASSFIGQRDQPQHF. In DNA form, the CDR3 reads TGTGCCAGCAGCTTTATCGGACAGAGGGATCAGCCCCAGCATTTT.

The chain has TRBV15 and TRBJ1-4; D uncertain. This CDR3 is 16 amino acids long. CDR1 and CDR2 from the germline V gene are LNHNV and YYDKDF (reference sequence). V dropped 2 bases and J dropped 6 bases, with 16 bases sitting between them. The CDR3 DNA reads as TGTGCCACCAGCAGAAGAAGGGATGGGCCTTATGAAAAACTGTTTTTT. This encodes CATSRRRDGPYEKLFF.

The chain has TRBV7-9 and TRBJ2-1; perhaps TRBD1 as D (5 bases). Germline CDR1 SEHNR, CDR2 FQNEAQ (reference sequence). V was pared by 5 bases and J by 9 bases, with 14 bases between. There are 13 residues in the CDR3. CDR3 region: CASSPPRVPEQFF. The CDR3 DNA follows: TGTGCCAGCAGCCCGCCCAGGGTACCTGAGCAGTTCTTC. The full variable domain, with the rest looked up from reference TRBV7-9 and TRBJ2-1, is DTGVSQNPRHKITKRGQNVTFRCDPISEHNRLYWYRQTLGQGPEFLTYFQNEAQLEKSRLLSDRFSAERPKGSFSTLEIQRTEQGDSAMYLCASSPPRVPEQFFGPGTRLTVL.

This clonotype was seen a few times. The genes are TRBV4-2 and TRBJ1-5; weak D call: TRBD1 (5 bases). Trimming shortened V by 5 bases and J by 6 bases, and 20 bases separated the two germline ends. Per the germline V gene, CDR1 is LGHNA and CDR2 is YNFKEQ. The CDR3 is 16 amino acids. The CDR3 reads CASSASGGENGQPQHF. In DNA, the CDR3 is TGTGCCAGCAGCGCCTCCGGGGGGGAGAATGGTCAGCCCCAGCATTTT.

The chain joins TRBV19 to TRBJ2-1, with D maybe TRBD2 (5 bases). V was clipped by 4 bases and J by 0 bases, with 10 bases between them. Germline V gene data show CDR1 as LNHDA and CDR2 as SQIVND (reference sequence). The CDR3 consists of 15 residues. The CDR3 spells CASSSQRSSYNEQFF. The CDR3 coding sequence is TGTGCCAGTAGTAGCCAGCGGAGCTCCTACAATGAGCAGTTCTTC.

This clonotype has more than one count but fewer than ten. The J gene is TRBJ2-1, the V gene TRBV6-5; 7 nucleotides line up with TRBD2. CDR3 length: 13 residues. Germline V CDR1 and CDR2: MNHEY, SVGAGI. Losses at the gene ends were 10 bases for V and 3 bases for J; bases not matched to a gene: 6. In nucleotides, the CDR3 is TGTGCCACCTCGACTAGCTACTACAATGAGCAGTTCTTC. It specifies CATSTSYYNEQFF.

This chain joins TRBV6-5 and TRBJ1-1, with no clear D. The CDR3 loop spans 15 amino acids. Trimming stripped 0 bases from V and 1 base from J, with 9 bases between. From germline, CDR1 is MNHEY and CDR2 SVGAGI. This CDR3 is CASSYSSAGNTEAFF. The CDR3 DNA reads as TGTGCCAGCAGTTACTCGTCGGCAGGGAACACTGAAGCTTTCTTT.

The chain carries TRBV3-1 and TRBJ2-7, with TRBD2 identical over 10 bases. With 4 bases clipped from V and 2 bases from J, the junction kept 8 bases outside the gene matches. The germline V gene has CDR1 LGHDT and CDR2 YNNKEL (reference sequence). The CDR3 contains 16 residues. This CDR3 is CASSLTERGGPYEQYF. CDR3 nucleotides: TGTGCCAGCAGCCTTACAGAGCGGGGGGGCCCCTACGAGCAGTACTTC.

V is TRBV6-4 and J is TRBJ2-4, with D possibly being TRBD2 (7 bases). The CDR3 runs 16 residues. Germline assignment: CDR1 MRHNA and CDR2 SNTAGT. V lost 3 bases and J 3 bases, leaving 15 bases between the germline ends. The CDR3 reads CASSEGGDPYKNIQYF. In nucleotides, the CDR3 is TGTGCCAGCAGTGAAGGGGGGGACCCCTACAAAAACATTCAGTACTTC.

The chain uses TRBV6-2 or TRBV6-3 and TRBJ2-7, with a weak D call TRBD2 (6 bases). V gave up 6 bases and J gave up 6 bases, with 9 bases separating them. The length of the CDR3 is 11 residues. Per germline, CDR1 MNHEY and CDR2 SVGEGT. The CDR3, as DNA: TGTGCCAGCAGGGAGGGTACCGAGCAGTACGTC. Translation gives CASREGTEQYV.